This TCR beta chain was sequenced in a study of T cell changes during pregnancy in multiple sclerosis. Repertoires were generated with immunoSEQ multiplex PCR, while TCRdb's copy carries only in-frame clones and drops some. The repertoire includes roughly 72,000 clones, just over 90% of them detected once, and roughly 0.21% sits in the top ten. The CDR3 runs to 14 residues. CDR1 is SGHVS and CDR2 is FNYEAQ in the germline V gene. The V and J ends lost 2 bases and 8 bases, in that order; junction bases with no gene match: 6. The TCR was taken from a female donor with multiple sclerosis, enrolled in a pregnancy study. This chain joins TRBV7-6 and TRBJ2-1; TRBD2 matches at 7 bases. The specimen was CD4+ T cells from peripheral blood mononuclear cells, collected before pregnancy. DNA for the CDR3: TGTGCCAGCAGCTTAACGGGGGGTAGGCATGAGCAGTTCTTC. Translated, it gives CASSLTGGRHEQFF.